This entry features one T cell receptor beta chain sequence. Its specificity is not known. This CDR3 is 13 amino acids long. Trimming cost V 1 base and J 8 bases, with 9 bases left between them. Per germline, CDR1 SGDLS and CDR2 YYNGEE. This record comes from a study of cytomegalovirus exposure and HLA in healthy donors. Study observations and caveats: Most TCR sequences were seen very rarely across donors, but some public TCRs occurred in many.

PCR employed 60 Vbeta and 13 Jbeta primers. Clones were read by immunoSEQ multiplex PCR, and TCRdb kept only the in-frame ones, dropping some. The sample gives roughly 86,000 clones, about two thirds of which show up once; around 8.4% is in the top ten. This clonotype originated in a man aged 55 to 70 in good health and CMV-seronegative. Sequencing used PBMCs. The chain employs TRBV9 and TRBJ2-2; no clear D. CDR3 sequence (DNA): TGTGCCAGCAGCGTACAGGTTTCGGGGGAGCTGTTTTTT. It encodes CASSVQVSGELFF.